This entry lists 29 T cell receptor beta chains sequenced from one sample in a study of blood T cell repertoires in COVID-19. Produced via immunoSEQ multiplex PCR; TCRdb's table is partial and in-frame only. The sample holds 87,000 or so clones, 87% seen once. Sequencing used peripheral blood. The receptors were sampled from a human donor with acute or convalescent COVID-19. The donor label of this sample is uncertain.

The CDR3 region is CASEGRVGYEQYF. DNA for the CDR3: TGTGCCAGCGAGGGAAGGGTGGGGTACGAGCAGTACTTC. The V call is TRBV6-5, the J call TRBJ2-7, with D possibly matching TRBD2 (5 bases). The CDR3 spans 13 residues. In germline, CDR1 is MNHEY, CDR2 SVGAGI. V was pared by 8 bases and J by 4 bases, with 15 bases between.

The CDR3 loop is CASSEALGTYEQYF. CDR3 DNA sequence: TGTGCCAGCAGTGAAGCGTTGGGGACTTACGAGCAGTACTTC. This chain uses TRBV6-1 with TRBJ2-7; possibly TRBD2 for D (6 bases). Trimming stripped 0 bases from V and 4 bases from J, with 10 bases between. Germline V gives CDR1 MNHNS, CDR2 SASEGT. The CDR3 totals 14 residues.

CDR3: CASGRLAGGPANTGELFF. CDR3 DNA sequence: TGTGCCAGCGGGAGACTAGCGGGGGGGCCCGCGAACACCGGGGAGCTGTTTTTT. The chain joins TRBV9 to TRBJ2-2; TRBD2 agrees at 14 bases. The J segment lost 0 bases and the V segment lost 7 bases, leaving 8 bases of the junction unmatched. CDR3 size: 18 residues. Germline V CDR1 and CDR2: SGDLS, YYNGEE.

This chain connects TRBV7-9 to TRBJ2-1; D unresolved. Germline CDR1 and CDR2: SEHNR and FQNEAQ (reference sequence). The V gene lost 8 bases and the J gene lost 8 bases, with 13 bases spanning the gap. This CDR3 region has 12 residues. The CDR3 sequence is CASASDPDEQFF. CDR3 sequence (DNA): TGTGCCAGCGCTAGTGACCCAGATGAGCAGTTCTTC.

In the case of this clone: The junction departs from the called germline gene at one end, perhaps through a read error. The V call is TRBV7-7, the J call TRBJ2-1, with 7 bases matching TRBD1. Germline assignment: CDR1 SSHAT and CDR2 FNYEAQ (reference sequence). The length of the CDR3 is 15 residues. The DNA for the CDR3 is TGTGCTAGCAGCTCTGCGGCGACAGGGATCACTGAGCAGTTCTTC. This codes for CASSSAATGITEQFF. Combining the CDR3 with reference TRBV7-7 and TRBJ2-1 gives the whole variable domain GAGVSQSPRYKVTKRGQDVTLRCDPISSHATLYWYQQALGQGPEFLTYFNYEAQPDKSGLPSDRFSAERPEGSISTLTIQRTEQRDSAMYRCASSSAATGITEQFFGPGTRLTVL.

This clone was detected only once. This chain joins TRBV10-1 and TRBJ2-7, with D maybe TRBD2 (6 bases). This CDR3 is built from 15 residues. Per the germline V gene, CDR1 is WNHNN and CDR2 is SYGVQD (reference sequence). Trimming took off 4 bases at V and 4 bases at J, with 17 bases between the two ends. In DNA, the CDR3 is TGCGCCAGCAGTGGAGGCTATGAAGGAGGGTACGAGCAGTACTTC. Protein sequence: CASSGGYEGGYEQYF.

This clone was seen a handful of times. The chain carries TRBV9 and TRBJ1-1; D ambiguous. The CDR3 has 15 amino acids. Trimming cost V 0 bases and J 0 bases, with 9 bases left between them. Germline V gives CDR1 SGDLS, CDR2 YYNGEE. The DNA for the CDR3 is TGTGCCAGCAGCGTAGATCCAGACATGAACACTGAAGCTTTCTTT. Its protein product is CASSVDPDMNTEAFF.

The chain carries TRBV7-3 and TRBJ1-1, with D uncertain. The CDR3 spans 14 residues. Trimming cost V 6 bases and J 0 bases, with 11 bases left between them. Per germline, CDR1 SGHTA and CDR2 FQGTGA. This CDR3 reads CASSRDNLNTEAFF. DNA of the CDR3: TGTGCCAGCAGTCGGGATAATTTGAACACTGAAGCTTTCTTT.

This chain uses TRBV19 with TRBJ1-1; no reliable D call. Germline-derived CDR1 and CDR2 are LNHDA and SQIVND (reference sequence). The germline V and J ends were trimmed by 6 bases and 2 bases, with 4 bases remaining between them. The CDR3 is 11 amino acids. This CDR3 reads CASSPNTEAFF. The CDR3 DNA sequence: TGTGCCAGTAGCCCTAACACTGAAGCTTTCTTT.

The CDR3, as DNA: TGTGCCAGCGGAAGTGGAGGCGTTACCACTGAAGCTTTCTTT. Amino acid sequence: CASGSGGVTTEAFF. The chain couples TRBV27 to TRBJ1-1, with no clear D. Germline CDR1 reads MNHEY; CDR2 reads SMNVEV (reference sequence). The V end lost 8 bases, the J end lost 4 bases, and 17 bases lay between the germline ends. CDR3 size: 14 residues.

V usage is TRBV24-1 and J usage is TRBJ2-7; 7 bases fit TRBD1. In germline, CDR1 is KGHDR, CDR2 SFDVKD. V was pared by 2 bases and J by 2 bases, with 8 bases of the junction left unmatched. CDR3 length: 16 amino acids. This CDR3 is CATSDSENRGTYEQYF. In DNA form, the CDR3 reads TGTGCCACCAGTGATTCGGAGAACAGGGGAACCTACGAGCAGTACTTC.

The rearrangement joins TRBV30 to TRBJ1-1; D perhaps matches TRBD1 (5 bases). Looked up from germline, CDR1 is GTSNPN and CDR2 is SVGIG (reference sequence). The CDR3 is 13 amino acids. Deletions cut 2 bases from V and 0 bases from J, with 7 bases between. The CDR3 loop is CAWSKGLNTEAFF. In DNA, the CDR3 is TGTGCCTGGAGTAAGGGGTTGAACACTGAAGCTTTCTTT.

The CDR3 sequence is CASSLREGQPQHF. DNA for the CDR3: TGTGCCAGCAGCTTGCGGGAAGGTCAGCCCCAGCATTTT. The chain links TRBV5-6 to TRBJ1-5; no firm D call. The CDR3 spans 13 residues. With 1 base removed from V and 6 bases from J, the gap between germline ends came to 8 bases. Germline lookup yields CDR1 SGHDT and CDR2 YYEEEE. The whole variable domain, filled in from reference TRBV5-6 and TRBJ1-5, reads DAGVTQSPTHLIKTRGQQVTLRCSPKSGHDTVSWYQQALGQGPQFIFQYYEEEERQRGNFPDRFSGHQFPNYSSELNVNALLLGDSALYLCASSLREGQPQHFGDGTRLSIL.

The V call is TRBV27, the J call TRBJ2-7, with D perhaps matching TRBD1 (5 bases). Trimming removed 4 bases from V and 4 bases from J, with 11 bases in between. The germline gives CDR1 MNHEY, CDR2 SMNVEV (reference sequence). This CDR3 is 13 amino acids long. The CDR3 nucleotides read TGTGCCAGCAGTTGGGGCAGGGCATACGAGCAGTACTTC. It is translated as CASSWGRAYEQYF.

This clone appeared a few times. This chain links TRBV6-6 with TRBJ2-3; 9 bases line up with TRBD1. The CDR3 runs 14 residues. V gave up 6 bases and J gave up 3 bases; unmatched junction bases: 4. The V gene's germline CDR1 is MNHNY and CDR2 SVGAGI (reference sequence). CDR3 amino acids: CASRTGGRTDTQYF. CDR3 bases: TGTGCCAGCAGAACAGGGGGCCGGACAGATACGCAGTATTTT.

The chain uses TRBV28 and TRBJ1-3, with D maybe TRBD1 (6 bases). Per the germline V gene, CDR1 is MDHEN and CDR2 is SYDVKM. Trimming stripped 0 bases from V and 3 bases from J, with 9 bases between. The CDR3 totals 15 residues. CDR3 nucleotide sequence: TGTGCCAGCAGTTTATGGGGGGCGGATGGAAACACCATATATTTT. Encoded protein: CASSLWGADGNTIYF.

This sequence joins TRBV4-2 and TRBJ2-5; D perhaps matches TRBD2 (7 bases). CDR3 length: 17 residues. The germline gives CDR1 LGHNA, CDR2 YNFKEQ. Trimming took off 0 bases at V and 3 bases at J, with 17 bases between the two ends. CDR3 loop: CASSQDFGGGAKETQYF. The CDR3 nucleotides read TGTGCCAGCAGCCAAGATTTTGGTGGGGGGGCAAAAGAGACCCAGTACTTC.

The CDR3 sequence is CASRGTGYFMNTEAFF. CDR3 nucleotide sequence: TGTGCCAGCAGAGGGACAGGGTACTTCATGAACACTGAAGCTTTCTTT. The gene calls are TRBV28 and TRBJ1-1, with 9 nucleotides matching TRBD1. The CDR3 is 16 amino acids. The trim removed 6 bases at V and 0 bases at J, leaving 8 bases unmatched. Per germline, CDR1 MDHEN and CDR2 SYDVKM.

The chain has TRBV5-1 and TRBJ2-4, with 9 bases lining up with TRBD2. The CDR3 sequence is 15 residues long. Germline values: CDR1 SGHRS, CDR2 YFSETQ. The junction had 12 bases not matched to a gene; V was cut back by 6 bases and J by 8 bases. The CDR3 loop reads CASKERGEFTDIQYF. The CDR3 DNA is TGCGCCAGCAAGGAGCGGGGGGAGTTTACGGACATTCAGTACTTC.

This clone was observed a single time. This sequence joins TRBV10-3 and TRBJ1-1, with D unresolved. The CDR3 spans 14 residues. With 9 bases removed from V and 2 bases from J, the gap between germline ends came to 16 bases. CDR1 is ENHRY, CDR2 SYGVKD, per germline. CDR3 DNA: TGTGCCATTCAGCTTGCGGGATTAAACACTGAAGCTTTCTTT. This translates into CAIQLAGLNTEAFF.

The chain couples TRBV7-2 to TRBJ2-2, with 8 bases matching TRBD1. Germline V lookup: CDR1 SGHTA, CDR2 FQGNSA. The V and J ends lost 5 bases and 5 bases, in that order; junction bases with no gene match: 13. The CDR3 spans 17 residues. The CDR3 here is CASSPGSGQGRTGELFF. CDR3 DNA sequence: TGTGCCAGCAGCCCGGGCTCTGGACAGGGTAGGACCGGGGAGCTGTTTTTT.

V is TRBV7-9 and J is TRBJ2-1; D might be TRBD2 (6 bases). The germline V gene has CDR1 SEHNR and CDR2 FQNEAQ (reference sequence). The length of the CDR3 is 15 residues. The V gene lost 5 bases and the J gene lost 12 bases, with 23 bases spanning the gap. For the CDR3, the DNA is TGTGCCAGCAGCAACCACCTAGGGCGGGGTTCAGGGCAGTTCTTC. Translation gives CASSNHLGRGSGQFF.

The chain uses TRBV19 and TRBJ1-5; 8 bases map to TRBD1. The trim removed 6 bases at V and 0 bases at J, leaving 4 bases unmatched. The germline gives CDR1 LNHDA, CDR2 SQIVND (reference sequence). CDR3 length: 15 residues. The CDR3 protein is CASSQGAGSNQPQHF. CDR3 coding DNA: TGTGCCAGTAGCCAGGGGGCTGGTAGCAATCAGCCCCAGCATTTT.

The V and J genes are TRBV5-1 and TRBJ2-2, with 9 bases identical to TRBD2. CDR1 SGHRS and CDR2 YFSETQ come from the germline V gene. J gave up 4 bases and V 4 bases, and 17 bases lay outside the gene matches. CDR3 length: 19 residues. The CDR3 reads CASSPNSAGGRRITGELFF. The DNA for the CDR3 is TGCGCCAGCAGCCCGAACTCGGCGGGGGGGCGTCGAATCACCGGGGAGCTGTTTTTT. Together with reference TRBV5-1 and TRBJ2-2, the CDR3 gives the full variable domain: KAGVTQTPRYLIKTRGQQVTLSCSPISGHRSVSWYQQTPGQGLQFLFEYFSETQRNKGNFPGRFSGRQFSNSRSEMNVSTLELGDSALYLCASSPNSAGGRRITGELFFGEGSRLTVL.

The chain combines TRBV20-1 with TRBJ2-5; 7 bases match TRBD2. The CDR3 extends over 11 amino acids. Germline loops: CDR1 DFQATT, CDR2 SNEGSKA (reference sequence). CDR3 sequence reads: CTFGGQETQYF. CDR3 sequence (DNA): TGCACCTTCGGGGGGCAAGAGACCCAGTACTTC.

The rearrangement uses TRBV29-1 and TRBJ2-5, with 12 positions matching TRBD2. This CDR3 is built from 13 residues. CDR1 SQVTM and CDR2 ANQGSEA come from the germline V gene. V dropped 6 bases and J dropped 5; count of bases not matched to a gene: 4. CDR3 amino acids: CSVDTSGGETQYF. The CDR3 nucleotides are TGCAGCGTCGATACTAGCGGGGGGGAGACCCAGTACTTC.

This chain links TRBV10-1 with TRBJ2-1, with 10 bases fitting TRBD2. The CDR3 loop spans 16 amino acids. Germline CDR1 WNHNN, CDR2 SYGVQD (reference sequence). V was clipped by 5 bases and J by 7 bases; unmatched bases: 11. CDR3 loop: CASSSVSGGLMNEQFF. The DNA for the CDR3 is TGCGCCAGCAGTTCCGTTAGCGGGGGGCTCATGAATGAGCAGTTCTTC.

This sequence joins TRBV6-5 and TRBJ1-6; 9 bases are shared with TRBD1. CDR3 length: 15 amino acids. Trimming at V came to 0 bases and at J to 10 bases, leaving 4 bases not matched to a gene. Germline CDR1 is MNHEY and CDR2 is SVGAGI. The CDR3 sequence is CASSYSMGQGSPLHF. The CDR3 nucleotides read TGTGCCAGCAGTTACTCGATGGGACAGGGCTCACCCCTCCACTTT.

The chain is built from TRBV5-1 and TRBJ1-2, with D perhaps matching TRBD1 (6 bases). Germline CDR1 is SGHRS and CDR2 is YFSETQ. V lost 0 bases and J lost 0, with 12 bases in between. The CDR3 extends over 16 amino acids. DNA of the CDR3: TGCGCCAGCAGCTTGGGTACAGGGAATCCTAACTATGGCTACACCTTC. It is translated as CASSLGTGNPNYGYTF.